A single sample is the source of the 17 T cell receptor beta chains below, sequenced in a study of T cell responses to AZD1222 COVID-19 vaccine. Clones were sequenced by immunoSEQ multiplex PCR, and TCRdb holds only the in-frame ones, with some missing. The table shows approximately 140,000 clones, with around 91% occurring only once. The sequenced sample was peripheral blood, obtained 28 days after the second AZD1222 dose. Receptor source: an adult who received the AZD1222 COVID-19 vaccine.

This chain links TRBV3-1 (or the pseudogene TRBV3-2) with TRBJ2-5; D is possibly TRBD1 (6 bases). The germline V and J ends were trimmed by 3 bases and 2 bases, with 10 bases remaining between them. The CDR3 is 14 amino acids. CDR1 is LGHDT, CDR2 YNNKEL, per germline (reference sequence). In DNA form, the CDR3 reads TGTGCCAGCAGCCACCTACAGGGTCAAGAGACCCAGTACTTC. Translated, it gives CASSHLQGQETQYF.

The CDR3 DNA reads as TGCGCCAGCAGCTTGGACGGGCACGAGCAGTACGTC. This gives the protein CASSLDGHEQYV. The J gene is TRBJ2-7, the V gene TRBV5-1; D ambiguous. The CDR3 is made up of 12 amino acids. Germline V gene lookup returns CDR1 SGHRS and CDR2 YFSETQ. With 0 bases removed from V and 5 bases from J, the gap between germline ends came to 6 bases.

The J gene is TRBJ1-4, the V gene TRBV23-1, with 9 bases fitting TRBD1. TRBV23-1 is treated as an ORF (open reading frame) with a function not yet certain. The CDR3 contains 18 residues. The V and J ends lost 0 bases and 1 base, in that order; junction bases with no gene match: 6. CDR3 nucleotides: TGCGCCAGCAGTCAATCGGGACAGGGTGATGGAACTAATGAAAAACTGTTTTTT. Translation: CASSQSGQGDGTNEKLFF.

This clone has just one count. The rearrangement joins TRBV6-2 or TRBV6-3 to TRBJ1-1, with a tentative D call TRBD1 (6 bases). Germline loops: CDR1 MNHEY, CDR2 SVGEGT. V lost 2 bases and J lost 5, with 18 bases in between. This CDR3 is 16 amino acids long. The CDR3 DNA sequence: TGTGCCAGCAGTTACCGGGACACGAGGGAAGGGACTGAAGCTTTCTTT. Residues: CASSYRDTREGTEAFF.

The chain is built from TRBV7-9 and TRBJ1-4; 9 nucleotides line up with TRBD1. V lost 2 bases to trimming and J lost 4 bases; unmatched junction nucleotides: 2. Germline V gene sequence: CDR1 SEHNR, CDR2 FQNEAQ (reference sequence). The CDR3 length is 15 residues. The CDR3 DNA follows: TGTGCCAGCAGCTTACCGGGACAGGGTAATGAAAAACTGTTTTTT. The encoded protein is CASSLPGQGNEKLFF.

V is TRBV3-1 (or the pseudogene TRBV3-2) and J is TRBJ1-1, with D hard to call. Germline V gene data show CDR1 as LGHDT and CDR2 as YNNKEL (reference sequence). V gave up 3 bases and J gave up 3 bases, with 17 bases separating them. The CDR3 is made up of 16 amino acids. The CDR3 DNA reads TGTGCCAGCAGCCATACCGGAAAGGCGGTTGACACTGAAGCTTTCTTT. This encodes CASSHTGKAVDTEAFF.

The CDR3: CASSQGPNAGGKDEQYV. For the CDR3, the DNA is TGTGCCAGCAGCCAAGGACCCAACGCGGGGGGGAAGGACGAGCAGTACGTC. J is TRBJ2-7 and V is TRBV4-2, with TRBD2 matching 9 bases. The CDR3 totals 17 residues. Germline V gives CDR1 LGHNA, CDR2 YNFKEQ. V lost 1 base to trimming and J lost 5 bases; unmatched junction nucleotides: 12.

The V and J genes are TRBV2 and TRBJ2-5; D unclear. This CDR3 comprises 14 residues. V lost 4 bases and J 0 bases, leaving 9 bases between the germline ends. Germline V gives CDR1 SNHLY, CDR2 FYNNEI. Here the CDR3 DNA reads TGTGCCAGCAGTGTGGCGTCCTACCAAGAGACCCAGTACTTC. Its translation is CASSVASYQETQYF.

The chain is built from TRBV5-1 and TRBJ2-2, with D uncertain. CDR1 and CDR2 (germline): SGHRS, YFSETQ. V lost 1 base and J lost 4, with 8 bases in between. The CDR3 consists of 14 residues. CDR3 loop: CASSLTVITGELFF. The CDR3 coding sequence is TGCGCCAGCAGCTTGACGGTAATCACCGGGGAGCTGTTTTTT.

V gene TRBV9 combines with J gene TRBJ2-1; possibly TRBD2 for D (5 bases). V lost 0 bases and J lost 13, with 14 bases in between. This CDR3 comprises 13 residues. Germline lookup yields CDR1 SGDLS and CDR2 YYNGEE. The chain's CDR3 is CASSVGESGSQFF. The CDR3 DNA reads TGTGCCAGCAGCGTAGGAGAGAGCGGTTCTCAGTTCTTC.

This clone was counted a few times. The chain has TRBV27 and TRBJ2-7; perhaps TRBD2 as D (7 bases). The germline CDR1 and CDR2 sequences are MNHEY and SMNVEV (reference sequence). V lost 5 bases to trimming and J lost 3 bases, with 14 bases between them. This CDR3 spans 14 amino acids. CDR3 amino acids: CASSPGGGSYEQYV. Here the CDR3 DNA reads TGTGCCAGCAGTCCGGGGGGCGGGAGCTACGAGCAGTACGTC.

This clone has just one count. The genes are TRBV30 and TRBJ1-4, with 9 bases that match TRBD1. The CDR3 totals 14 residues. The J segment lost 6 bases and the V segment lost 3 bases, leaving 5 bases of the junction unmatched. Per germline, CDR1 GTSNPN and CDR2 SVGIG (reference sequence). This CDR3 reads CAWRRQGVDEKLFF. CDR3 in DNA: TGTGCCTGGAGGAGACAGGGGGTGGATGAAAAACTGTTTTTT.

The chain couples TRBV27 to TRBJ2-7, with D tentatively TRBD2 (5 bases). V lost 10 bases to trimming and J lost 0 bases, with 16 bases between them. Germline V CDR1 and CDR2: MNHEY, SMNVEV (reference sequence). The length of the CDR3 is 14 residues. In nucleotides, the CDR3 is TGTGCCACTATCCCGGGGTGCCTCTCCTACGAGCAGTACGTC. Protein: CATIPGCLSYEQYV.

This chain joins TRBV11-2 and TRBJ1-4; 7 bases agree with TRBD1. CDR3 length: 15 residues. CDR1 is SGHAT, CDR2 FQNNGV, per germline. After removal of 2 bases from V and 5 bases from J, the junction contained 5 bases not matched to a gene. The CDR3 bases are TGTGCCAGCAGCTTACGAGGGACAGTAAATGAAAAACTGTTTTTT. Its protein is CASSLRGTVNEKLFF.

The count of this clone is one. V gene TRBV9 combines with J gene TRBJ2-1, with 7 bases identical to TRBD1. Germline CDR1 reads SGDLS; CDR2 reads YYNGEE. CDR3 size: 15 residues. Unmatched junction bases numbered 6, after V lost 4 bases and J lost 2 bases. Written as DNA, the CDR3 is TGTGCCAGCAGCCTCCAGGGGGTTGCCTACAATGAGCAGTTCTTC. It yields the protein CASSLQGVAYNEQFF.

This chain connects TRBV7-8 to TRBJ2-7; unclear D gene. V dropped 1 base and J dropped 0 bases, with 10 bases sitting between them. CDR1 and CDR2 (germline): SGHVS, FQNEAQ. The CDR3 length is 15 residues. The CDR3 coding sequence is TGTGCCAGCAGCTTAGACAGAGTCAGCTCCTACGAGCAGTACGTC. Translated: CASSLDRVSSYEQYV.

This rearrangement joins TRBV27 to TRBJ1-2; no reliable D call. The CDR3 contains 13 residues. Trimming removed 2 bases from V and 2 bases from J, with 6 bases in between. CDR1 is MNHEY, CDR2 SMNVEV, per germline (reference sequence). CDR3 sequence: CASSLRRNYGYTF. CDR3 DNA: TGTGCCAGCAGTTTACGCCGAAACTATGGCTACACCTTC.